The 12 T cell receptor beta chains given below trace back to one sample, sequenced in a study of beta chain features in type 1 diabetes. The investigators reverse transcribed all of the isolated RNA, so they sequenced expressed TCRB transcripts. Assay: immunoSEQ multiplex PCR; the TCRdb copy retains only in-frame clones and omits some. The sample comprises hundreds of thousands of clones, approximately 10% of which are singletons, and 0.015% rests with the top ten. The sequenced sample consisted of naive CD4+ T cells from blood. Receptor source: a woman in her twenties or thirties in good health.

Only a few counts were recorded for this clone. The chain recombines TRBV6-5 with TRBJ1-1; the D is unclear. The length of the CDR3 is 13 residues. CDR1 is MNHEY and CDR2 is SVGAGI in the germline V gene. Trimming left V 2 bases short and J 1 base short, with 5 bases between. The CDR3 nucleotides read TGTGCCAGCAGTTACGGGCCGAACACTGAAGCTTTCTTT. Translation: CASSYGPNTEAFF.

The V and J genes are TRBV18 and TRBJ2-7; no clear D. CDR1 is KGHSH, CDR2 LQKENI, per germline. V dropped 2 bases and J dropped 0 bases, with 8 bases sitting between them. The CDR3 runs to 14 residues. The CDR3 DNA reads as TGTGCCAGCTCACCAACACCCACCTCCTACGAGCAGTACTTC. Translating it yields CASSPTPTSYEQYF.

The chain carries TRBV28 and TRBJ2-3; 11 bases match TRBD2. The V gene's germline CDR1 is MDHEN and CDR2 SYDVKM. V shed 6 bases and J 4 bases; nucleotides not matched to a gene: 9. This CDR3 comprises 16 residues. The CDR3 sequence: CASSLDKGLAADTQYF. The CDR3 nucleotides are TGTGCCAGCAGCCTCGACAAGGGACTAGCGGCAGATACGCAGTATTTT.

The V gene is TRBV18, the J gene TRBJ2-5; D might be TRBD1 (8 bases). Germline CDR1 and CDR2: KGHSH and LQKENI. Trimming left V 5 bases short and J 2 bases short, with 15 bases between. The CDR3 consists of 15 residues. For the CDR3, the DNA is TGTGCCAGCTCATCTCAGCGGGACAGGCAAGAGACCCAGTACTTC. The encoded protein is CASSSQRDRQETQYF.

This clone was observed a few times. The chain carries TRBV19 and TRBJ2-1; tentatively, D is TRBD2 (6 bases). The CDR3 sequence is 15 residues long. V was cut by 6 bases and J by 2 bases, with 14 bases left in between. The germline CDR1 and CDR2 sequences are LNHDA and SQIVND (reference sequence). CDR3: CASSYIAAAYNEQFF. The CDR3 region has the DNA TGTGCCAGTAGCTACATAGCGGCGGCCTACAATGAGCAGTTCTTC.

The rearrangement uses TRBV13 and TRBJ2-1; 10 nucleotides align to TRBD2. Germline loops: CDR1 PRHDT, CDR2 FYEKMQ (reference sequence). J lost 7 bases, V lost 5 bases, and 11 bases had no gene match. The CDR3 runs 16 residues. The CDR3 region is CASSPEEREGVNEQFF. CDR3 coding DNA: TGTGCCAGCAGCCCAGAGGAGCGGGAGGGTGTGAATGAGCAGTTCTTC.

The CDR3 nucleotides read TGCGCCAGCAGTCCTAGGGGCAGGGGGCTTGGGCCCCAGCATTTT. Its protein product is CASSPRGRGLGPQHF. The chain carries TRBV23-1 and TRBJ1-5, with TRBD1 matching over 8 bases. TRBV23-1 falls under the ORF class, with uncertain function. This CDR3 is built from 15 residues. The J segment lost 9 bases and the V segment lost 4 bases, leaving 11 bases of the junction unmatched.

This clone was counted between two and nine times. The V call is TRBV6-1, the J call TRBJ2-3; 8 bases map to TRBD2. The CDR3 totals 15 residues. CDR1 is MNHNS and CDR2 is SASEGT in the germline V gene. After removal of 7 bases from V and 2 bases from J, the junction contained 8 bases not matched to a gene. The chain's CDR3 is CASTSGGQDTDTQYF. CDR3 in DNA: TGTGCCAGCACGAGCGGGGGACAAGACACAGATACGCAGTATTTT.

In this sample, this clone turned up a few times. The chain has TRBV29-1 and TRBJ2-5; D unclear. The V gene's germline CDR1 is SQVTM and CDR2 ANQGSEA. The CDR3 spans 11 residues. The CDR3 is CSGGKQETQYF. The CDR3 DNA reads TGCTCCGGCGGCAAGCAAGAGACCCAGTACTTC.

The DNA of the CDR3 is TGTGCCAGCTCACCACCCGGCGGACTCTACAATGAGCAGTTCTTC. Its translation is CASSPPGGLYNEQFF. The chain combines TRBV18 with TRBJ2-1, with D possibly TRBD2 on 5 matching bases. Germline V gives CDR1 KGHSH, CDR2 LQKENI. The CDR3 extends over 15 amino acids. Trimming removed 0 bases from V and 3 bases from J, with 9 bases in between. Drawing the rest from reference TRBV18 and TRBJ2-1, the complete variable domain is NAGVMQNPRHLVRRRGQEARLRCSPMKGHSHVYWYRQLPEEGLKFMVYLQKENIIDESGMPKERFSAEFPKEGPSILRIQQVVRGDSAAYFCASSPPGGLYNEQFFGPGTRLTVL.

The sample holds a few counts of this clone. The junction shows a germline mismatch at one end, possibly a read error. The J gene is TRBJ1-1, the V gene TRBV7-2; D remains ambiguous. Per germline, CDR1 SGHTA and CDR2 FQGNSA. The CDR3 is 12 residues long. The CDR3 reads CASSLVRGPRIF. The DNA of the CDR3 is TGTGCCAGCAGCTTAGTTAGAGGGCCCCGAATCTTT.

The chain has TRBV7-9 and TRBJ2-2; D remains ambiguous. The CDR3 consists of 14 residues. Trimming pared 8 bases from V and 2 bases from J, leaving 12 bases between. Germline CDR1 SEHNR, CDR2 FQNEAQ (reference sequence). The CDR3 here is CASEYGANTGELFF. The CDR3 DNA follows: TGTGCCAGCGAGTACGGAGCTAACACCGGGGAGCTGTTTTTT.